This paragraph covers one T cell receptor (beta chain) sequence. The antigen remains unidentified. This specimen comes from a study of metastatic and nonmetastatic thyroid tumors. Study outcomes and limitations: TCR beta diversity was reportedly significantly higher in malignant thyroid tumors than benign nodules, in blood and tumor.

Thyroid surgery had not been preceded by any treatment in any patient. V lost 0 bases to trimming and J lost 0 bases; unmatched junction nucleotides: 11. This CDR3 region has 19 residues. The germline V gene encodes CDR1 SGHNT and CDR2 YYREEE (reference sequence). With MiXCR, TCRdb called clones anew from the PCR reads. Here the sample spans around 46,000 clones, roughly a fifth being singletons. The sample was blood. This clonotype originated in a male donor with papillary thyroid cancer or a benign thyroid nodule (not recorded which). Some clones in this sample may be carry-over from other donors' samples. The rearrangement uses TRBV5-4 and TRBJ2-7, with 11 bases fitting TRBD2. The CDR3 here is CASSLVGGTSGTLSYEQYF. The CDR3, as DNA: TGTGCCAGCAGCTTGGTTGGGGGGACTAGCGGTACCCTCTCCTACGAGCAGTACTTC.